These 14 T cell receptor beta chains were sequenced from one sample in a study of cytomegalovirus exposure and HLA in healthy donors. Repertoires were generated with immunoSEQ multiplex PCR, while TCRdb's copy carries only in-frame clones and drops some. The repertoire holds hundreds of thousands of clones, with approximately 87% as singletons. Sequenced: PBMCs. The source of these receptors is a woman younger than 30 in good health and CMV-seronegative.

The chain has TRBV30 and TRBJ2-1; 9 bases line up with TRBD2. The CDR3 spans 14 residues. In germline, CDR1 is GTSNPN, CDR2 SVGIG (reference sequence). J was trimmed by 8 bases and V by 3 bases; bases with no gene match: 8. The CDR3 loop is CAWSWRGGPHEQFF. CDR3 DNA: TGTGCCTGGAGCTGGCGGGGGGGCCCCCATGAGCAGTTCTTC.

V is TRBV27 and J is TRBJ2-2; possibly TRBD2 for D (6 bases). The CDR3 spans 16 residues. CDR1 MNHEY and CDR2 SMNVEV come from the germline V gene (reference sequence). V lost 6 bases to trimming and J lost 4 bases, with 18 bases between them. The CDR3 bases are TGTGCCAGCAGCCTGTGGCGGGGCCGAATCACCGGGGAGCTGTTTTTT. It translates to CASSLWRGRITGELFF.

This clone was counted only a few times. The J gene is TRBJ2-4, the V gene TRBV19, with TRBD2 matching over 7 bases. V was pared by 4 bases and J by 5 bases, with 8 bases of the junction left unmatched. The CDR3 spans 15 residues. Germline V lookup: CDR1 LNHDA, CDR2 SQIVND (reference sequence). The CDR3 here is CASSTGTTPENIQYF. CDR3 coding DNA: TGTGCCAGTAGTACCGGGACTACCCCAGAAAACATTCAGTACTTC.

V usage is TRBV5-6 and J usage is TRBJ2-7, with a tentative D call TRBD1 (6 bases). With 7 bases removed from V and 8 bases from J, the gap between germline ends came to 25 bases. Germline V gene data show CDR1 as SGHDT and CDR2 as YYEEEE. This CDR3 spans 15 amino acids. Written as DNA, the CDR3 is TGTGCCAGCCATCTGGGGGCATGGACGGTTCGCAAGCAGTACTTC. Its protein is CASHLGAWTVRKQYF.

J is TRBJ2-1 and V is TRBV5-1, with TRBD2 matching over 11 bases. The CDR3 is made up of 15 amino acids. CDR1 is SGHRS and CDR2 is YFSETQ in the germline V gene. V gave up 4 bases and J gave up 2 bases; unmatched junction bases: 2. The CDR3 DNA reads TGCGCCAGCAGCCAACTAGCGGGGGCCTACAATGAGCAGTTCTTC. Encoded protein: CASSQLAGAYNEQFF.

This clone has only a few counts. This rearrangement joins TRBV5-1 to TRBJ1-2, with D uncertain. This CDR3 contains 16 residues. V lost 1 base and J lost 6, with 19 bases in between. Germline CDR1 and CDR2: SGHRS and YFSETQ. DNA of the CDR3: TGCGCCAGCAGCTTGATAGCTAGGCCTTCCGGGGATGGCTACACCTTC. This codes for CASSLIARPSGDGYTF.

The CDR3 coding sequence is TGTGCCAGTCAGCAGCTTGGGGGATTGGAGCAGTACTTC. It specifies CASQQLGGLEQYF. The rearrangement uses TRBV5-8 and TRBJ2-7; D tentatively fits TRBD1 or TRBD2 (5 bases each). Germline CDR1 and CDR2: SGHTS and YDEGEE. This CDR3 is built from 13 residues. Trimming took 8 bases from V and 7 from J, leaving 19 bases between them.

This clone was detected only once. The chain carries TRBV29-1 and TRBJ2-2, with TRBD1 as a possible D gene (5 bases). The germline V gene has CDR1 SQVTM and CDR2 ANQGSEA. This CDR3 spans 13 amino acids. V lost 5 bases and J 5 bases, leaving 12 bases between the germline ends. CDR3 sequence: CSVRSAGTGELFF. CDR3 DNA sequence: TGCAGCGTTAGGTCGGCAGGGACCGGGGAGCTGTTTTTT.

This sequence joins TRBV2 and TRBJ1-1; weak D call: TRBD1 (6 bases). V lost 4 bases and J 1 base, leaving 13 bases between the germline ends. Germline CDR1 SNHLY, CDR2 FYNNEI. CDR3 length: 15 residues. The CDR3, as DNA: TGTGCCAGCAGTGGTACAGGGTTTGAGAACACTGAAGCTTTCTTT. This sequence encodes CASSGTGFENTEAFF.

The chain joins TRBV20-1 to TRBJ1-4, with D unresolved. The CDR3 has 11 residues. Germline loops: CDR1 DFQATT, CDR2 SNEGSKA (reference sequence). Trimming took off 0 bases at V and 15 bases at J, with 11 bases between the two ends. CDR3 residues: CSARDSGELFF. CDR3 DNA: TGCAGTGCTAGAGACAGCGGAGAATTGTTTTTT.

This chain links TRBV5-1 with TRBJ2-1, with TRBD2 matching over 8 bases. CDR1 SGHRS and CDR2 YFSETQ come from the germline V gene. Losses at the gene ends were 2 bases for V and 7 bases for J; bases not matched to a gene: 11. The CDR3 loop spans 16 amino acids. The CDR3 is CASSFSAGGVVNEQFF. CDR3 DNA: TGCGCCAGCAGCTTTTCTGCGGGAGGAGTTGTGAATGAGCAGTTCTTC.

The V call is TRBV6-5, the J call TRBJ2-5, with D unclear. The CDR3 totals 15 residues. Germline assignment: CDR1 MNHEY and CDR2 SVGAGI. Trimming left V 4 bases short and J 2 bases short, with 14 bases between. The CDR3 sequence: CASSWRGEQQETQYF. DNA for the CDR3: TGTGCCAGCAGTTGGCGAGGAGAGCAGCAAGAGACCCAGTACTTC.

In this sample, this clone turned up a few times. The J gene is TRBJ2-2, the V gene TRBV2; TRBD1 aligns across 9 bases. This CDR3 has 17 residues. Germline CDR1 SNHLY, CDR2 FYNNEI. V was pared by 8 bases and J by 4 bases, with 14 bases of the junction left unmatched. The chain's CDR3 is CASQGQGLIRTTGELFF. The CDR3 DNA sequence: TGTGCCAGCCAGGGACAGGGTCTTATTAGAACCACCGGGGAGCTGTTTTTT.

As concerns this clone: This same CDR3 is encoded by further DNA sequences in the sample. The J gene is TRBJ2-3, the V gene TRBV20-1; no definite D call. Germline CDR1 is DFQATT and CDR2 is SNEGSKA (reference sequence). V was trimmed by 6 bases and J by 6 bases, leaving 10 bases between them. The CDR3 covers 11 residues. The CDR3 bases are TGCAGTGCGCAGCACCAGGATACGCAGTATTTT. Its translation: CSAQHQDTQYF.